This T cell receptor (beta chain) stems from a study of blood T cell repertoires in COVID-19. Germline CDR1 is SGDLS and CDR2 is YYNGEE. V dropped 0 bases and J dropped 10; count of bases not matched to a gene: 9. The CDR3 is 15 amino acids. Repertoires were generated with immunoSEQ multiplex PCR, while TCRdb's copy carries only in-frame clones and drops some. The sample records 50,000 to 75,000 clones, approximately 91% being singletons. This receptor was taken from a woman aged 50 to 65 with active or convalescent COVID-19. Sequenced input: peripheral blood. This chain links TRBV9 with TRBJ2-1, with 8 nucleotides matching TRBD1. CDR3 in DNA: TGTGCCAGCAGCGTAGGCGTGCAGGGGGCACAGGAGCAGTTCTTC. This sequence encodes CASSVGVQGAQEQFF.